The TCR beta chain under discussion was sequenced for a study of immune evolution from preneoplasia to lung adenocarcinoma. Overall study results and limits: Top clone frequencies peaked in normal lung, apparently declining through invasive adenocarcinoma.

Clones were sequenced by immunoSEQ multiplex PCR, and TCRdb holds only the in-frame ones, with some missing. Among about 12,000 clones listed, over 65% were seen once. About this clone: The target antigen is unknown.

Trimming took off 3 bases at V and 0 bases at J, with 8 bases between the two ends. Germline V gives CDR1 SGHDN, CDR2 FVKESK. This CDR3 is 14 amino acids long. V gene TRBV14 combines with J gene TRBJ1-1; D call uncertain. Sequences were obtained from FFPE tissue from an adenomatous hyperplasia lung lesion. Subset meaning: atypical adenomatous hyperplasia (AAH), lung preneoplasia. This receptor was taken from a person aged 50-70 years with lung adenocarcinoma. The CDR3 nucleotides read TGTGCCAGCAGCCAGATCCTTATGAACACTGAAGCTTTCTTT. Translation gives CASSQILMNTEAFF.